This paragraph covers one T cell receptor (beta chain) sequence. Its specificity is not known. Trimming removed 0 bases at V and 3 bases at J, with 21 bases between. Germline V gene sequence: CDR1 LNHNV, CDR2 YYDKDF (reference sequence). There are 19 residues in the CDR3. This specimen comes from a study of OX40 agonist ivuxolimab in advanced cancers. Study observations and caveats: Among T cells, CD8+ cells averaged more expanded clones than CD4+ cells.

The assay was immunoSEQ multiplex PCR, and TCRdb's table has in-frame clones only and misses some. The sample records fewer than 40,000 clones, roughly 79% being singletons. The V gene is TRBV15, the J gene TRBJ2-1; D is possibly TRBD1 (5 bases). The source of this sequence is an adult with an advanced solid tumor such as melanoma, head and neck, liver or kidney cancer. Material: CD4+ or CD8+ T cells sorted from blood, obtained in a trial of the OX40 agonist ivuxolimab. In DNA, the CDR3 is TGTGCCACCAGCAGAGATGGTTTTATGGCAGGGATGGGCTACAATGAGCAGTTCTTC. Its translation is CATSRDGFMAGMGYNEQFF.